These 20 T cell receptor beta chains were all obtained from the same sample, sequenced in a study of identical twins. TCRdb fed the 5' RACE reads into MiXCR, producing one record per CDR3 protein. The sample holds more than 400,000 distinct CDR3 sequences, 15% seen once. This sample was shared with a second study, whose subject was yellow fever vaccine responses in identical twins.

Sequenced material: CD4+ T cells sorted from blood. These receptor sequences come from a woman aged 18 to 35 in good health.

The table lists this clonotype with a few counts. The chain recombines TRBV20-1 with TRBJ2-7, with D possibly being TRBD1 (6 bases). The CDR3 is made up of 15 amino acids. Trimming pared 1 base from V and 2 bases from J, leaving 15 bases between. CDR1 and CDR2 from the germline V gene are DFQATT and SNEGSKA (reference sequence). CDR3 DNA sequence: TGCAGTGCTAGAGCTCTTGGGGGCCAGACCTACGAGCAGTACTTC. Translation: CSARALGGQTYEQYF.

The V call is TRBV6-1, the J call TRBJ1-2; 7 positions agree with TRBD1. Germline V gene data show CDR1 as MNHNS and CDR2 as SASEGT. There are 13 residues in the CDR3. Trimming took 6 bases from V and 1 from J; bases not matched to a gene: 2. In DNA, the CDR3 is TGTGCCAGCAGGCGGGACAGTAACTATGGCTACACCTTC. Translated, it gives CASRRDSNYGYTF.

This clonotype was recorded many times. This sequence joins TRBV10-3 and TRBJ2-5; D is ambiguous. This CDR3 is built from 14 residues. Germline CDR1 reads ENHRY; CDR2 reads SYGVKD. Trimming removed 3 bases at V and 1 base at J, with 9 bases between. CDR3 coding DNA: TGTGCCATCAGTGAAAGCTGGGTCCAAGAGACCCAGTACTTC. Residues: CAISESWVQETQYF.

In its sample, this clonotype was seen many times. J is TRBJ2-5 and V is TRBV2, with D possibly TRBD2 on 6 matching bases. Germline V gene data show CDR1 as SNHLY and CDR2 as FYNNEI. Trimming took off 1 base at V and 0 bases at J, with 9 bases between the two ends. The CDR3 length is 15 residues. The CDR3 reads CASSEERTNQETQYF. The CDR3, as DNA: TGTGCCAGCAGTGAAGAGAGGACTAACCAAGAGACCCAGTACTTC.

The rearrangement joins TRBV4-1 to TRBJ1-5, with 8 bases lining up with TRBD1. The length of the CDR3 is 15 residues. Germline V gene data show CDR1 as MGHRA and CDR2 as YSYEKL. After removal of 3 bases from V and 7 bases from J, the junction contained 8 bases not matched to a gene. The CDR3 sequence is CASSHQDREGQPQHF. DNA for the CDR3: TGCGCCAGCAGCCACCAGGACAGGGAAGGGCAGCCCCAGCATTTT.

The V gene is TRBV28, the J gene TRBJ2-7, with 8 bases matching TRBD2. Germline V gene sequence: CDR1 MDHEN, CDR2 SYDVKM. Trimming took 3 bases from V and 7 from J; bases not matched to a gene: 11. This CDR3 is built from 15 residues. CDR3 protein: CASSLGLGRAREQYF. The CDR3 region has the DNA TGTGCCAGCAGTTTGGGGCTCGGGAGGGCGCGGGAGCAGTACTTC. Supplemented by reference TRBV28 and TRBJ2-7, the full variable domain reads DVKVTQSSRYLVKRTGEKVFLECVQDMDHENMFWYRQDPGLGLRLIYFSYDVKMKEKGDIPEGYSVSREKKERFSLILESASTNQTSMYLCASSLGLGRAREQYFGPGTRLTVT.

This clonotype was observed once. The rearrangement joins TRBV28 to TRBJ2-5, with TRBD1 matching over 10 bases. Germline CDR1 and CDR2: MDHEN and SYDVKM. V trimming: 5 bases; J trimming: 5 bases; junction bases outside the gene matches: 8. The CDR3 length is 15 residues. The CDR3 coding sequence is TGTGCCAGCAGTCGTCCGGGGACAGGGGAGGAGACCCAGTACTTC. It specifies CASSRPGTGEETQYF.

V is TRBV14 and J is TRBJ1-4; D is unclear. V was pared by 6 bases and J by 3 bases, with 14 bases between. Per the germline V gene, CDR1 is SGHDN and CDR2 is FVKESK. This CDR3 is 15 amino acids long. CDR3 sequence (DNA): TGTGCCAGCAGGCAGAATAACGTGGCTAATGAAAAACTGTTTTTT. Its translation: CASRQNNVANEKLFF.

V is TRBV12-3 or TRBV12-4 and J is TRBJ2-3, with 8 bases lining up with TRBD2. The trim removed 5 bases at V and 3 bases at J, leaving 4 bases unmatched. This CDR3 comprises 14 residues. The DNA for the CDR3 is TGTGCCAGCAGTAGCGGGAGAGCGACAGATACGCAGTATTTT. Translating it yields CASSSGRATDTQYF.

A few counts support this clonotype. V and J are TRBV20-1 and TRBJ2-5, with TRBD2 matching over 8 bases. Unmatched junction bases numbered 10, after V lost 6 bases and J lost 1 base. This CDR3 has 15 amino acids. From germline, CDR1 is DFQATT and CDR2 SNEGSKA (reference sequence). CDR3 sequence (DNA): TGCAGTGCCCAGTCCCCTAGCGGGCTCCAAGAGACCCAGTACTTC. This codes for CSAQSPSGLQETQYF.

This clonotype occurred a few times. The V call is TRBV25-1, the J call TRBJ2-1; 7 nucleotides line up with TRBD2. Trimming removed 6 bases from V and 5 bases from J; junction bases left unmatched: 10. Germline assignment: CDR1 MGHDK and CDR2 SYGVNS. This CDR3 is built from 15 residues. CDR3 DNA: TGTGCCAGCAGAGGTAGAGGGAGGGGACACAATGAGCAGTTCTTC. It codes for CASRGRGRGHNEQFF. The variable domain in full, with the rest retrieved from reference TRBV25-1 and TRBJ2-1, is EADIYQTPRYLVIGTGKKITLECSQTMGHDKMYWYQQDPGMELHLIHYSYGVNSTEKGDLSSESTVSRIRTEHFPLTLESARPSHTSQYLCASRGRGRGHNEQFFGPGTRLTVL.

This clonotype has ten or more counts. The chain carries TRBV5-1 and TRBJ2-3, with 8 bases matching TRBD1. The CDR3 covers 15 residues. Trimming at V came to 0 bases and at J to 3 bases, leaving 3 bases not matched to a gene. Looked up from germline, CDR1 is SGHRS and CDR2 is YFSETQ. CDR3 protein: CASSLGRGQTDTQYF. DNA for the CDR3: TGCGCCAGCAGCTTGGGCAGGGGGCAGACAGATACGCAGTATTTT. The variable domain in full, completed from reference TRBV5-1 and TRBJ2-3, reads KAGVTQTPRYLIKTRGQQVTLSCSPISGHRSVSWYQQTPGQGLQFLFEYFSETQRNKGNFPGRFSGRQFSNSRSEMNVSTLELGDSALYLCASSLGRGQTDTQYFGPGTRLTVL.

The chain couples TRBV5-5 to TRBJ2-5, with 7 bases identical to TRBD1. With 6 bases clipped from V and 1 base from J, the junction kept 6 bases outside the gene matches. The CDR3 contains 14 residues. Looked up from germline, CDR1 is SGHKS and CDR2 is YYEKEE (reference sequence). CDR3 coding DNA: TGTGCCAGCACCGGACAGGTGTCCCAAGAGACCCAGTACTTC. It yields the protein CASTGQVSQETQYF.

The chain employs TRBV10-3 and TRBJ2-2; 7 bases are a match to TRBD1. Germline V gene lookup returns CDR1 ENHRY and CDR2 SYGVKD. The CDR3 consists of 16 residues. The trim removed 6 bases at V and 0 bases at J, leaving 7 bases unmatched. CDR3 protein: CAISKGQSANTGELFF. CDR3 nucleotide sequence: TGTGCCATCAGCAAGGGACAGAGTGCGAACACCGGGGAGCTGTTTTTT.

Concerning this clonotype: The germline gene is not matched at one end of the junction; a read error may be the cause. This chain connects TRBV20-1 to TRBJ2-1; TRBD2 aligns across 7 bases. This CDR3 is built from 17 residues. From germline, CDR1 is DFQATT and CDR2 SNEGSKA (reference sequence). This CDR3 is CCARDWASGIPYNEQFF. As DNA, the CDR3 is TGCTGTGCTAGAGATTGGGCTAGCGGCATTCCCTACAATGAGCAGTTCTTC.

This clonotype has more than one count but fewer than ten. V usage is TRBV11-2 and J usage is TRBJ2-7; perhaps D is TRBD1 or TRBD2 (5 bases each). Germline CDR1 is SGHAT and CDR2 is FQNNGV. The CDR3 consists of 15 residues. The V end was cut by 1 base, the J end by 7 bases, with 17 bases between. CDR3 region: CASSLGGTLSGEQYV. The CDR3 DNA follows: TGTGCCAGCAGCTTAGGAGGGACGCTGTCGGGGGAGCAGTACGTC.

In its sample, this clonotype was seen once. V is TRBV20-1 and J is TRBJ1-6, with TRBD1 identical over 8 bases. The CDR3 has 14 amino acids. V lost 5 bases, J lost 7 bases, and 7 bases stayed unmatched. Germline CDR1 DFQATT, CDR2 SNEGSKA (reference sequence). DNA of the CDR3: TGCAGTGCTGAACAGGGGGTGGGGAATTCACCCCTCCACTTT. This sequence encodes CSAEQGVGNSPLHF.

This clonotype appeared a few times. CDR3 DNA sequence: TGTGCCAGGCAGTACAACCAAGAGACCCAGTACTTC. Translation: CARQYNQETQYF. V gene TRBV2 combines with J gene TRBJ2-5; D gene ambiguous. CDR1 and CDR2 (germline): SNHLY, FYNNEI. V lost 9 bases to trimming and J lost 0 bases, with 8 bases between them. The CDR3 runs to 12 residues.

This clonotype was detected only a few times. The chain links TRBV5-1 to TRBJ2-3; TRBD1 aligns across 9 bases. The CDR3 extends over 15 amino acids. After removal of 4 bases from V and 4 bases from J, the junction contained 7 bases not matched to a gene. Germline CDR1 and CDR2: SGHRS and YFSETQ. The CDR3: CASSPRTGAADTQYF. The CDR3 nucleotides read TGCGCCAGCAGCCCCCGGACAGGGGCGGCAGATACGCAGTATTTT. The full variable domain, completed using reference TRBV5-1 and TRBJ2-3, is KAGVTQTPRYLIKTRGQQVTLSCSPISGHRSVSWYQQTPGQGLQFLFEYFSETQRNKGNFPGRFSGRQFSNSRSEMNVSTLELGDSALYLCASSPRTGAADTQYFGPGTRLTVL.

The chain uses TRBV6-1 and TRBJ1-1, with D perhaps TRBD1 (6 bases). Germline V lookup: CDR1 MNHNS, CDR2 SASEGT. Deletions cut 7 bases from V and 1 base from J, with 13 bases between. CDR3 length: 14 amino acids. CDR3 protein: CASNALGGNTEAFF. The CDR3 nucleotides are TGTGCCAGCAACGCATTAGGGGGGAACACTGAAGCTTTCTTT.